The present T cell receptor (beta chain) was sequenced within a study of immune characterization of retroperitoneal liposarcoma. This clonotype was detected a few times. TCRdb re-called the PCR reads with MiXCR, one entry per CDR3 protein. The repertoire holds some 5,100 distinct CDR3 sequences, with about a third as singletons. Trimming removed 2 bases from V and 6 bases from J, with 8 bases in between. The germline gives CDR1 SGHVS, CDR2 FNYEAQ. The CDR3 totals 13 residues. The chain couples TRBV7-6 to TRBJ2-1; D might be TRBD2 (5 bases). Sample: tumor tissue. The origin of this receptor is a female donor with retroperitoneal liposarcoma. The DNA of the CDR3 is TGTGCCAGCAGCTTAAACGGAGGCAATGAGCAGTTCTTC. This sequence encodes CASSLNGGNEQFF.